A single sample is the source of the 14 T cell receptor beta chains below, sequenced in a study of OX40 agonist ivuxolimab in advanced cancers. Assay: immunoSEQ multiplex PCR; the TCRdb copy retains only in-frame clones and omits some. The data hold around 43,000 clones, with approximately 86% observed a single time. Sequencing used CD4+ or CD8+ T cells sorted from blood, obtained in a trial of the OX40 agonist ivuxolimab. The receptors originated from an adult with an advanced solid tumor such as melanoma, head and neck, liver or kidney cancer.

V usage is TRBV4-1 and J usage is TRBJ1-1; no reliable D call. CDR3 length: 15 residues. Germline assignment: CDR1 MGHRA and CDR2 YSYEKL. Trimming took 0 bases from V and 6 from J, leaving 14 bases between them. The CDR3 bases are TGCGCCAGCAGCCAAGAACGGTTTTTTAATTCTGAAGCTTTCTTT. Amino acids: CASSQERFFNSEAFF.

This chain connects TRBV6-1 to TRBJ1-5; D perhaps matches TRBD1 (6 bases). The V gene lost 5 bases and the J gene lost 6 bases, with 17 bases spanning the gap. The CDR3 runs to 15 residues. Germline V gives CDR1 MNHNS, CDR2 SASEGT. The CDR3 here is CASSTGTSGGQPQHF. CDR3 coding DNA: TGTGCCAGCAGTACCGGGACATCGGGTGGTCAGCCCCAGCATTTT.

J is TRBJ2-7 and V is TRBV6-1; D might be TRBD2 (7 bases). The germline V and J ends were trimmed by 6 bases and 7 bases, with 19 bases remaining between them. The CDR3 covers 14 residues. The germline V gene encodes CDR1 MNHNS and CDR2 SASEGT. CDR3 in amino acids: CASRGGGHSGEQYF. CDR3 coding DNA: TGTGCCAGCAGGGGAGGGGGGCACTCAGGGGAGCAGTACTTC.

This chain links TRBV10-3 with TRBJ2-3; TRBD2 matches at 9 bases. The junction had 4 bases not matched to a gene; V was cut back by 4 bases and J by 2 bases. CDR1 and CDR2 from the germline V gene are ENHRY and SYGVKD. This CDR3 has 15 residues. The CDR3 is CAISVGGRATDTQYF. CDR3 nucleotides: TGTGCCATCAGTGTTGGCGGGAGGGCCACAGATACGCAGTATTTT.

This clone is labeled as medium-sized. The chain employs TRBV7-9 and TRBJ1-1; D is unclear. The CDR3 consists of 14 residues. Germline V gives CDR1 SEHNR, CDR2 FQNEAQ (reference sequence). Trimming removed 5 bases at V and 1 base at J, with 11 bases between. The CDR3 region has the DNA TGTGCCAGCAGCCATATTGAGGGGAACACTGAAGCTTTCTTT. Translating it yields CASSHIEGNTEAFF.

This chain connects TRBV5-4 to TRBJ2-1; 12 nucleotides align to TRBD2. Germline lookup yields CDR1 SGHNT and CDR2 YYREEE (reference sequence). J was trimmed by 6 bases and V by 3 bases; bases with no gene match: 4. The CDR3 spans 15 residues. The CDR3 loop reads CASSYGLAGLNEQFF. CDR3 DNA sequence: TGTGCCAGCAGCTACGGACTAGCGGGGCTCAATGAGCAGTTCTTC.

This clone was detected only a few times. The V call is TRBV4-1, the J call TRBJ1-5; 7 bases agree with TRBD1. Trimming removed 2 bases from V and 4 bases from J; junction bases left unmatched: 5. Germline loops: CDR1 MGHRA, CDR2 YSYEKL. This CDR3 is built from 15 residues. In DNA form, the CDR3 reads TGCGCCAGCAGCCAACTACAGGGGCCGAATCAGCCCCAGCATTTT. It translates to CASSQLQGPNQPQHF.

This sequence joins TRBV4-3 and TRBJ2-5; D unresolved. Germline CDR1 LGHNA, CDR2 YSLEER. V lost 5 bases and J lost 7, with 8 bases in between. This CDR3 region has 11 residues. CDR3 loop: CASSEDGTQYF. DNA for the CDR3: TGCGCCAGCAGCGAGGACGGGACCCAGTACTTC.

The rearrangement uses TRBV13 and TRBJ2-1; 7 positions agree with TRBD2. Trimming at V came to 4 bases and at J to 5 bases, leaving 8 bases not matched to a gene. Per the germline V gene, CDR1 is PRHDT and CDR2 is FYEKMQ (reference sequence). The CDR3 spans 15 residues. The CDR3 DNA sequence: TGTGCCAGCAGCTGGAAAAAGCGGGGAGACAATGAGCAGTTCTTC. It is translated as CASSWKKRGDNEQFF.

This rearrangement joins TRBV4-1 to TRBJ2-5; 7 nucleotides match TRBD1. The CDR3 consists of 14 residues. V gave up 0 bases and J gave up 5 bases; unmatched junction bases: 3. Germline V lookup: CDR1 MGHRA, CDR2 YSYEKL. The CDR3: CASSQDRRGETQYF. CDR3 coding DNA: TGCGCCAGCAGCCAAGATCGCAGGGGGGAGACCCAGTACTTC.

In this sample, this clone turned up once. This chain joins TRBV2 and TRBJ1-2; 10 bases are shared with TRBD1. V shed 6 bases and J 4 bases; nucleotides not matched to a gene: 11. Germline CDR1 reads SNHLY; CDR2 reads FYNNEI. This CDR3 is 16 amino acids long. Here the CDR3 reads CASRSTGTGAIYGYTF. The CDR3 nucleotides are TGTGCCAGCAGAAGTACCGGGACAGGGGCCATCTATGGCTACACCTTC.

This clone was picked up a small number of times. V usage is TRBV7-2 and J usage is TRBJ1-5; D call uncertain. Germline CDR1 reads SGHTA; CDR2 reads FQGNSA. V lost 5 bases and J lost 3, with 11 bases in between. The CDR3 is made up of 14 amino acids. This CDR3 is CASSPEGYNQPQHF. The CDR3, as DNA: TGTGCCAGCAGCCCGGAGGGCTACAATCAGCCCCAGCATTTT.

The rearrangement joins TRBV6-6 to TRBJ2-7; TRBD1 aligns across 11 bases. CDR3 length equals 14 residues. V was clipped by 6 bases and J by 5 bases; unmatched bases: 6. Germline values: CDR1 MNHNY, CDR2 SVGAGI (reference sequence). The CDR3 loop is CASRAGQGVDEQYF. The CDR3 bases are TGTGCCAGCAGAGCGGGACAGGGGGTCGACGAGCAGTACTTC.

The chain uses TRBV9 and TRBJ2-3; D remains unclear. This CDR3 is 16 amino acids long. Germline lookup yields CDR1 SGDLS and CDR2 YYNGEE. V was pared by 1 base and J by 3 bases, with 15 bases between. Here the CDR3 DNA reads TGTGCCAGCAGCGTAAGTGGCAGCTCCTTGACAGATACGCAGTATTTT. This translates into CASSVSGSSLTDTQYF.